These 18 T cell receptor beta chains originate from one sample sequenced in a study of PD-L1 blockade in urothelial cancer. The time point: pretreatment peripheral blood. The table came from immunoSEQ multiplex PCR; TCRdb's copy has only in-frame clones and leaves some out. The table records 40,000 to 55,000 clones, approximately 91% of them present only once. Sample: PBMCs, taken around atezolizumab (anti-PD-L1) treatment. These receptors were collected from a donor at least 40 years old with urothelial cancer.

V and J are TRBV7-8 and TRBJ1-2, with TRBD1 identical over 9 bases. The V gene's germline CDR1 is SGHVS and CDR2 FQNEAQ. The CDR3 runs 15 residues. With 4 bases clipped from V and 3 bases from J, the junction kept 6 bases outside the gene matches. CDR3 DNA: TGTGCCAGCAGCTGGGGCCGACAGGGGGACTATGGCTACACCTTC. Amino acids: CASSWGRQGDYGYTF.

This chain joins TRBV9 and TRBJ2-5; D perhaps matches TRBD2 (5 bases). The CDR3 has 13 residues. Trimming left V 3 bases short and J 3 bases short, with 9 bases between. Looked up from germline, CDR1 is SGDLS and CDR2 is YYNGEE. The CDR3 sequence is CASSAPGEETQYF. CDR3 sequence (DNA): TGTGCCAGCAGCGCCCCCGGGGAAGAGACCCAGTACTTC.

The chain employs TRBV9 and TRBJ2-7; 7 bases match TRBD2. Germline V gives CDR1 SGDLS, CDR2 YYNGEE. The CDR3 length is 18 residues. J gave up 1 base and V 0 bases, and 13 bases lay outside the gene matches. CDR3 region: CASSVGLASGQLSYEQYF. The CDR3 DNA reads TGTGCCAGCAGCGTAGGACTAGCCAGCGGGCAACTATCCTACGAGCAGTACTTC.

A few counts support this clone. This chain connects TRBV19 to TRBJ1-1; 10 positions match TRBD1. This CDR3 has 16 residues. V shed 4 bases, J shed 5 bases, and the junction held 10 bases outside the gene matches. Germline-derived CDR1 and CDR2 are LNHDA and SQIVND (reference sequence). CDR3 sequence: CASSRARTGGKTEAFF. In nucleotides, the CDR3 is TGTGCCAGTAGTAGGGCCCGGACAGGGGGGAAAACTGAAGCTTTCTTT.

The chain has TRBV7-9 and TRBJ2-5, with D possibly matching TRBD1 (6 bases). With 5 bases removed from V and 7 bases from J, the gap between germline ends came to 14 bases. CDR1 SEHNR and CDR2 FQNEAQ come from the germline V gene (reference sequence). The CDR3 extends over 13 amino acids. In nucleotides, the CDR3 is TGTGCCAGCAGCCGGGACACCCGGAGGACCCAGTACTTC. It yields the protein CASSRDTRRTQYF.

CDR3 amino acids: CASGSGQGGQPQHF. CDR3 sequence (DNA): TGTGCTAGTGGTTCCGGACAGGGTGGGCAGCCCCAGCATTTT. The chain recombines TRBV12-5 with TRBJ1-5; 8 bases match TRBD1. The germline gives CDR1 LGHNT, CDR2 FRNRAP. With V trimmed by 4 bases and J by 7 bases, 6 bases remained unmatched. The CDR3 covers 14 residues.

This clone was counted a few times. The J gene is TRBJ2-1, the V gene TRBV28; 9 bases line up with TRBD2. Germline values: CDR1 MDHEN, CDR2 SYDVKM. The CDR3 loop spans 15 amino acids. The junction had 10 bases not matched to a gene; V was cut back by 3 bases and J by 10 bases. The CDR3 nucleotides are TGTGCCAGCAGTTTCCAGGGACTAGCCGAAGGGGAGCAGTTCTTC. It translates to CASSFQGLAEGEQFF.

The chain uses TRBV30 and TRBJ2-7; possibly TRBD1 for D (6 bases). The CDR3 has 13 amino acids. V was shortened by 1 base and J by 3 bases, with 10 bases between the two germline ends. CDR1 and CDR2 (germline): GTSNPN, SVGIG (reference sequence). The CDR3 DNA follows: TGTGCCTGGAGTGGGGGCAGGGGCTACGAGCAGTACTTC. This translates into CAWSGGRGYEQYF.

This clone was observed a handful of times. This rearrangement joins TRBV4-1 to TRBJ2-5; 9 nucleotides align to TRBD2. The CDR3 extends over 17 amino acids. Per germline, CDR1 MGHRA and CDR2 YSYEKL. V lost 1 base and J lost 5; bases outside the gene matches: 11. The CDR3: CASSQAHGAGGRETQYF. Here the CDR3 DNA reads TGCGCCAGCAGCCAAGCTCATGGGGCGGGAGGGCGGGAGACCCAGTACTTC.

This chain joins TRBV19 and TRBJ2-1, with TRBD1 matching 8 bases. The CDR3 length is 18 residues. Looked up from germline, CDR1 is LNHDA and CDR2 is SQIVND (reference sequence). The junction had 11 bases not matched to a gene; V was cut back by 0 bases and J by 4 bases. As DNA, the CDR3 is TGTGCCAGTAGTATAGAGGCAGGGGGCTTTGGGAAATACAATGAGCAGTTCTTC. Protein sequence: CASSIEAGGFGKYNEQFF.

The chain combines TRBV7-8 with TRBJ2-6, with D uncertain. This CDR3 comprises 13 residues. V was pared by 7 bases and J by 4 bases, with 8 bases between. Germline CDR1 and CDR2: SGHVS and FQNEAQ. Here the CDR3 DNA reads TGTGCCAGCACCTACCGGGGGGCCAACGTCCTGACTTTC. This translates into CASTYRGANVLTF. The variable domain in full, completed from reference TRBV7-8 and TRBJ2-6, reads GAGVSQSPRYKVAKRGQDVALRCDPISGHVSLFWYQQALGQGPEFLTYFQNEAQLDKSGLPSDRFFAERPEGSVSTLKIQRTQQEDSAVYLCASTYRGANVLTFGAGSRLTVL.

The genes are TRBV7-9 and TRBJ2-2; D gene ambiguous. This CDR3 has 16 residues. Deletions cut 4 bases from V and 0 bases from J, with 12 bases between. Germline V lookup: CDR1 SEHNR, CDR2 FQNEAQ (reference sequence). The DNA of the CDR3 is TGTGCCAGCAGCTCGTGGTCGAGCGCGAACACCGGGGAGCTGTTTTTT. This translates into CASSSWSSANTGELFF.

DNA of the CDR3: TGTGCCAGCAGTTTTGAAGGGGGCTACGAGCAGTACTTC. Residues: CASSFEGGYEQYF. The chain is built from TRBV6-6 and TRBJ2-7, with a possible D match to TRBD1 (6 bases). The CDR3 loop spans 13 amino acids. Germline assignment: CDR1 MNHNY and CDR2 SVGAGI (reference sequence). With 4 bases removed from V and 3 bases from J, the gap between germline ends came to 10 bases.

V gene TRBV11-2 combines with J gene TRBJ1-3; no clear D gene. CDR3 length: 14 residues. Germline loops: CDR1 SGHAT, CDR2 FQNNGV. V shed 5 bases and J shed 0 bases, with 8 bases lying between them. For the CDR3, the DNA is TGTGCCAGCAGCCCACAGTTCTCTGGAAACACCATATATTTT. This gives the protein CASSPQFSGNTIYF. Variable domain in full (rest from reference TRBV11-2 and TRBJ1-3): EAGVAQSPRYKIIEKRQSVAFWCNPISGHATLYWYQQILGQGPKLLIQFQNNGVVDDSQLPKDRFSAERLKGVDSTLKIQPAKLEDSAVYLCASSPQFSGNTIYFGEGSWLTVV.

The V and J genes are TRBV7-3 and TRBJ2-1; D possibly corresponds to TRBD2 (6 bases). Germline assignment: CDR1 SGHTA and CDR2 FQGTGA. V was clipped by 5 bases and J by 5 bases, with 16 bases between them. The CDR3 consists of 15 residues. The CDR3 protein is CASSPAGLRHNEQFF. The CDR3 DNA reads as TGTGCCAGCAGCCCGGCGGGACTCCGGCACAATGAGCAGTTCTTC.

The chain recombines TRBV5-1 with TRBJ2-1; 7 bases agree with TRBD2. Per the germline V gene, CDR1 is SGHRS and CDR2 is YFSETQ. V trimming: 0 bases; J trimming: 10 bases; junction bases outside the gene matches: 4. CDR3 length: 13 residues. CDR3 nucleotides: TGCGCCAGCAGCTTGGTAGCGGGCGGCGAGCAGTTCTTC. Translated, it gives CASSLVAGGEQFF.

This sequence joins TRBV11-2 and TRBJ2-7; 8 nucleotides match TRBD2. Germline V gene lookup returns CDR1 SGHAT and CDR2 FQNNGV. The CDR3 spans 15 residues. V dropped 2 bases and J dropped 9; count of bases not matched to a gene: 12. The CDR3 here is CASSLTLRLARVQYF. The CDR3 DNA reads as TGTGCCAGCAGCTTAACCCTCCGACTAGCGCGGGTGCAGTACTTC.

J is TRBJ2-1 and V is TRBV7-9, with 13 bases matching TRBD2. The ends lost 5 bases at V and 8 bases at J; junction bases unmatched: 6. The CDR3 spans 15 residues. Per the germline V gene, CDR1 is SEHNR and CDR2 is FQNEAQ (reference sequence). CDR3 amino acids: CASSPGTSGAHEQFF. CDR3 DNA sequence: TGTGCCAGCAGCCCCGGGACTAGCGGGGCCCATGAGCAGTTCTTC.